The clone carrying this T cell receptor beta chain has a handful of counts. For TCRbeta, the library was prepared with unique molecular identifiers. TCRdb re-derived calls from the PCR reads in MiXCR, one entry per CDR3 protein. This table holds a few hundred thousand distinct CDR3 sequences, 13% found once. This sample was included in a study of T-cell reconstitution after alpha-beta-depleted transplantation in children. Between the trimmed V and J ends, which lost 8 bases and 4 bases, there was a span of 12 bases. CDR1 is SGHVS, CDR2 FQNEAQ, per germline. This CDR3 comprises 13 residues. This sample comprised PBMCs, obtained from the stem cell graft. The chain carries TRBV7-8 and TRBJ2-1, with D hard to call. This sequence was found in a human donor who donated a stem cell graft to a child with Fanconi anemia. CDR3 loop: CASGLTHYNEQFF. CDR3 sequence (DNA): TGTGCCAGCGGGTTGACACATTACAATGAGCAGTTCTTC.